This entry lists 16 T cell receptor beta chains sequenced from one sample in a study of T cells in Graves' hyperthyroidism and ophthalmopathy. What was amplified from RNA transcripts were TCR beta CDR3 regions. The TCR CDR3 first-round RT-PCR relied on the HTBI primer set. Via MiXCR, TCRdb re-called the multiplex PCR reads, giving one row per CDR3 protein. The sample holds almost 600,000 distinct CDR3 sequences, around 45% seen once. Input material: peripheral blood or thyroid tissue (not recorded which). These receptors originate from a young woman with Graves' hyperthyroidism.

This chain links TRBV20-1 with TRBJ1-2, with 10 bases that match TRBD1. The ends lost 6 bases at V and 3 bases at J; junction bases unmatched: 4. The CDR3 is 13 amino acids. CDR1 and CDR2 from the germline V gene are DFQATT and SNEGSKA (reference sequence). For the CDR3, the DNA is TGCAGTGCCATGACAGGGGGCGACTATGGCTACACCTTC. Translated, it gives CSAMTGGDYGYTF.

This clonotype was seen many times. The chain combines TRBV27 with TRBJ1-2, with D uncertain. V gave up 3 bases and J gave up 4 bases, with 15 bases separating them. Germline assignment: CDR1 MNHEY and CDR2 SMNVEV (reference sequence). The CDR3 loop spans 15 amino acids. The CDR3 DNA follows: TGTGCCAGCAGTTTTTCGGGGTCGGGCAGCTATGGCTACACCTTC. As protein: CASSFSGSGSYGYTF.

This clonotype has ten or more counts. This chain joins TRBV7-9 and TRBJ1-3; no definite D call. The CDR3 consists of 16 residues. Trimming took 1 base from V and 0 from J, leaving 10 bases between them. Per germline, CDR1 SEHNR and CDR2 FQNEAQ (reference sequence). The CDR3 DNA sequence: TGTGCCAGCAGCTTAGGAGGCCGGGACTCTGGAAACACCATATATTTT. Protein: CASSLGGRDSGNTIYF.

A remark on this clonotype: It may be a read error: a sequence one base away is much more abundant. This sequence joins TRBV7-9 and TRBJ2-5; D remains ambiguous. Germline V CDR1 and CDR2: SEHNR, FQNEAQ (reference sequence). V lost 9 bases, J lost 5 bases, and 4 bases lay in between. CDR3 size: 9 residues. The CDR3 nucleotides read TGTGCCAGGGGGGAGACCCAGTACTTC. It codes for CARGETQYF.

The CDR3, as DNA: TGCAGCGTCGGGACAGGGGGCTCCTACGAGCAGTACTTC. It encodes CSVGTGGSYEQYF. This chain links TRBV29-1 with TRBJ2-7; 11 nucleotides agree with TRBD1. V lost 6 bases to trimming and J lost 0 bases; unmatched junction nucleotides: 1. The CDR3 has 13 amino acids. The V gene's germline CDR1 is SQVTM and CDR2 ANQGSEA.

The chain links TRBV2 to TRBJ1-4; a possible D gene is TRBD1 (5 bases). Germline V CDR1 and CDR2: SNHLY, FYNNEI. The CDR3 sequence is 14 residues long. Trimming left V 6 bases short and J 7 bases short, with 15 bases between. CDR3 protein: CASRTEDKAEKLFF. CDR3 DNA: TGTGCCAGCAGGACTGAGGACAAGGCTGAAAAACTGTTTTTT.

Of note for this clonotype: This could be a read error, since a much larger clone is one nucleotide away. The conserved phenylalanine or tryptophan is not found at the CDR3 terminus, so this likely reflects a read error. The rearrangement links TRBV5-6 to TRBJ2-7, with D tentatively TRBD1 or TRBD2 (5 bases each). Germline loops: CDR1 SGHDT, CDR2 YYEEEE. V was clipped by 2 bases and J by 0 bases, with 15 bases between them. The CDR3 spans 16 residues. The CDR3 sequence: CASSFPWGSSSYEQYL. Here the CDR3 DNA reads TGTGCCAGCAGCTTCCCTTGGGGGTCTAGCTCCTACGAGCAGTACCTC.

CDR3 bases: TGTGCCAGTAGCCCTGACAGGGTACAGGACGAGCAGTACTTC. Its translation: CASSPDRVQDEQYF. The rearrangement joins TRBV19 to TRBJ2-7; 7 bases agree with TRBD1. V lost 6 bases, J lost 5 bases, and 10 bases stayed unmatched. The CDR3 covers 14 residues. CDR1 and CDR2 from the germline V gene are LNHDA and SQIVND (reference sequence).

This clonotype was observed at least ten times. The chain carries TRBV5-1 and TRBJ1-1; D not resolved. V shed 4 bases and J shed 5 bases, with 15 bases lying between them. The CDR3 covers 14 residues. Germline V gene lookup returns CDR1 SGHRS and CDR2 YFSETQ. CDR3 residues: CASSLTMGKTEAFF. CDR3 coding DNA: TGCGCCAGCAGCCTTACAATGGGAAAAACTGAAGCTTTCTTT.

J is TRBJ2-7 and V is TRBV5-1, with D maybe TRBD2 (5 bases). Germline V gene sequence: CDR1 SGHRS, CDR2 YFSETQ. The CDR3 covers 12 residues. V was clipped by 2 bases and J by 5 bases, with 8 bases between them. CDR3 bases: TGCGCCAGCAGCTTCGGGGTGGACGAGCAGTACTTC. This gives the protein CASSFGVDEQYF.

This clonotype has a single count. V and J are TRBV29-1 and TRBJ1-4; 8 bases align to TRBD1. J was trimmed by 7 bases and V by 6 bases; bases with no gene match: 10. In germline, CDR1 is SQVTM, CDR2 ANQGSEA. The length of the CDR3 is 14 residues. The CDR3 DNA is TGCAGCGTACCGACAGGGGAAGGTACTGAAAAACTGTTTTTT. Translated: CSVPTGEGTEKLFF.

Here the CDR3 reads CSARGPGQVSNEQYF. The CDR3 coding sequence is TGCAGTGCTAGGGGGCCGGGACAGGTCTCGAACGAGCAGTACTTC. The chain combines TRBV20-1 with TRBJ2-7, with TRBD1 matching 8 bases. This CDR3 has 15 residues. Germline loops: CDR1 DFQATT, CDR2 SNEGSKA (reference sequence). V trimming: 3 bases; J trimming: 5 bases; junction bases outside the gene matches: 12.

This chain uses TRBV11-3 with TRBJ2-7; D is unresolved. Deletions cut 3 bases from V and 7 bases from J, with 13 bases between. The CDR3 spans 13 residues. Germline V gene lookup returns CDR1 SGHNT and CDR2 YENEEA. The CDR3 here is CASSFSVSNEQYF. The CDR3 coding sequence is TGTGCCAGCAGCTTCAGTGTTAGCAATGAGCAGTACTTC.

This clonotype was found many times. The chain links TRBV6-5 to TRBJ1-4; no clear D gene. Germline loops: CDR1 MNHEY, CDR2 SVGAGI. This CDR3 is 15 amino acids long. Trimming removed 0 bases at V and 2 bases at J, with 7 bases between. The CDR3 protein is CASSYSGGTNEKLFF. The CDR3 bases are TGTGCCAGCAGTTACTCCGGTGGGACTAATGAAAAACTGTTTTTT.

This clonotype was observed a handful of times. This sequence joins TRBV19 and TRBJ2-3; D not resolved. This CDR3 spans 14 amino acids. Per the germline V gene, CDR1 is LNHDA and CDR2 is SQIVND (reference sequence). Trimming stripped 5 bases from V and 3 bases from J, with 12 bases between. CDR3 DNA: TGTGCCAGTAGTGGGGATTTAGTGACAGATACGCAGTATTTT. Translation gives CASSGDLVTDTQYF.

This clonotype was counted between two and nine times. V is TRBV2 and J is TRBJ1-5; perhaps TRBD1 as D (5 bases). This CDR3 has 12 residues. Germline assignment: CDR1 SNHLY and CDR2 FYNNEI. Trimming cost V 9 bases and J 5 bases, with 11 bases left between them. CDR3 in DNA: TGTGCCAGTCCTCGGGGGGATCAGCCCCAGCATTTT. It encodes CASPRGDQPQHF. The full variable domain, with the rest looked up from reference TRBV2 and TRBJ1-5, is EPEVTQTPSHQVTQMGQEVILRCVPISNHLYFYWYRQILGQKVEFLVSFYNNEISEKSEIFDDQFSVERPDGSNFTLKIRSTKLEDSAMYFCASPRGDQPQHFGDGTRLSIL.